One and the same sample provided the 9 T cell receptor beta chains below, sequenced in a study of T cells in Graves' hyperthyroidism and ophthalmopathy. Amplified regions were TCR beta CDR3 sequences from RNA transcripts. During a first-round RT-PCR of the TCR CDR3, the HTBI primer set was used. TCRdb recomputed calls from the multiplex PCR reads with MiXCR, one row per CDR3 protein. The table has around 560,000 distinct CDR3 sequences, over 15% seen once. The sample taken for sequencing was blood. The receptors come from a woman aged 18-30 years with Graves' hyperthyroidism.

This clonotype has ten or more counts. The chain is built from TRBV20-1 and TRBJ1-2; D remains ambiguous. V shed 0 bases and J shed 4 bases, with 12 bases lying between them. The CDR3 covers 14 residues. The V gene's germline CDR1 is DFQATT and CDR2 SNEGSKA (reference sequence). The CDR3 spells CSARDLGATYGYTF. CDR3 bases: TGCAGTGCTAGAGATCTTGGCGCTACCTATGGCTACACCTTC.

This clonotype was recorded many times. This chain joins TRBV24-1 and TRBJ2-1; no clear D gene. The CDR3 has 16 amino acids. V was shortened by 2 bases and J by 3 bases, with 13 bases between the two germline ends. Germline V gives CDR1 KGHDR, CDR2 SFDVKD. The CDR3, as DNA: TGTGCCACCAGTGATTCTACTCTCTCTATCTACAATGAGCAGTTCTTC. Translated: CATSDSTLSIYNEQFF.

In its sample, this clonotype was seen many times. The rearrangement joins TRBV15 to TRBJ1-1; D ambiguous. V lost 5 bases, J lost 9 bases, and 16 bases lay in between. The germline V gene has CDR1 LNHNV and CDR2 YYDKDF (reference sequence). The CDR3 is 13 amino acids. CDR3 bases: TGTGCCACCAGCCTCGACCGCAGAGACAAAGCTTTCTTT. It codes for CATSLDRRDKAFF.

This clonotype has a count of ten or more. The V call is TRBV4-1, the J call TRBJ2-5; the match to TRBD1 covers 8 bases. The CDR3 length is 15 residues. The V segment lost 0 bases and the J segment 4 bases; nucleotides outside the gene matches: 4. The germline V gene has CDR1 MGHRA and CDR2 YSYEKL. Written as DNA, the CDR3 is TGCGCCAGCAGCCAAGATCTCAGGGGGCGAGAGACCCAGTACTTC. This codes for CASSQDLRGRETQYF.

The genes are TRBV7-2 and TRBJ2-1, with D possibly TRBD2 on 5 matching bases. The V gene's germline CDR1 is SGHTA and CDR2 FQGNSA. V lost 7 bases to trimming and J lost 5 bases, with 12 bases between them. The CDR3 is made up of 13 amino acids. Written as DNA, the CDR3 is TGTGCCAGCACCAGGACTGTGGACAATGAGCAGTTCTTC. Protein product: CASTRTVDNEQFF.

This clonotype was seen a handful of times. V gene TRBV20-1 combines with J gene TRBJ2-3; 7 bases are a match to TRBD2. The CDR3 spans 15 residues. The trim removed 6 bases at V and 3 bases at J, leaving 12 bases unmatched. CDR1 DFQATT and CDR2 SNEGSKA come from the germline V gene (reference sequence). In DNA, the CDR3 is TGCAGTGCAAGCGCGGGAGCCGCGGTAACAGATACGCAGTATTTT. The encoded protein is CSASAGAAVTDTQYF.

The sample holds one count of this clonotype. The chain recombines TRBV7-6 with TRBJ2-3, with D tentatively TRBD1 (5 bases). The CDR3 spans 15 residues. Germline V CDR1 and CDR2: SGHVS, FNYEAQ. With 5 bases removed from V and 1 base from J, the gap between germline ends came to 13 bases. Here the CDR3 reads CASSAQGRGTDTQYF. CDR3 nucleotides: TGTGCCAGCAGCGCCCAGGGTAGGGGCACAGATACGCAGTATTTT.

This chain uses TRBV6-2 or TRBV6-3 with TRBJ2-3; 8 bases agree with TRBD2. Germline V gene data show CDR1 as MNHEY and CDR2 as SVGEGT. Trimming at V came to 0 bases and at J to 6 bases, leaving 8 bases not matched to a gene. The CDR3 loop spans 16 amino acids. DNA for the CDR3: TGTGCCAGCAGTTACTCGACAATCGGGGGGGCGGATACGCAGTATTTT. It encodes CASSYSTIGGADTQYF.

Ten or more counts support this clonotype. CDR3 in DNA: TGTGCCAGCAGCTCGGCCGGACAGGGACTCTCCTACGAGCAGTACTTC. Its translation: CASSSAGQGLSYEQYF. The chain links TRBV12-3 or TRBV12-4 to TRBJ2-7, with 8 bases matching TRBD1. The ends lost 6 bases at V and 0 bases at J; junction bases unmatched: 10. This CDR3 is built from 16 residues.